The TCR beta chain described here comes from a study of T cell responses to AZD1222 COVID-19 vaccine. Study-level results: Donors, mostly white British, included more females; clonal diversity was possibly underestimated. Rises in breadth and depth of Spike-specific TCRs came after two AZD1222 doses.

Only in-frame clones appear in the TCRdb table, and some are missing; sequencing was by immunoSEQ multiplex PCR. Counted here are approximately 110,000 clones, more than 85% occurring once; the ten biggest clones make up 1% to 1.5%. After removal of 0 bases from V and 4 bases from J, the junction contained 5 bases not matched to a gene. CDR3 length: 15 residues. CDR1 and CDR2 from the germline V gene are SGHRS and YFSETQ. About this clone: Its antigen is unknown.

V and J are TRBV5-1 and TRBJ1-1; 8 bases map to TRBD1. The specimen was peripheral blood, collected on day 0 of AZD1222 vaccination. This sequence originates from an adult in good health. The CDR3 spells CASSLGGQGGTEAFF. CDR3 bases: TGCGCCAGCAGCTTGGGCGGACAGGGAGGCACTGAAGCTTTCTTT.